The subject of this entry is one T cell receptor (beta chain). The data derive from a study of blood T cell repertoires in COVID-19. Study background: Sources were T cells, B-cell-depleted T cells, or PBMCs; the material itself was cDNA or gDNA.

This CDR3 is 12 amino acids long. Germline V CDR1 and CDR2: SGHTA, FQGTGA. V lost 4 bases, J lost 6 bases, and 9 bases lay in between. Original methodology: How many nucleated cells were present was estimated from reference gene primer amplification. Sequenced by immunoSEQ multiplex PCR; TCRdb stores in-frame clones only, minus some. For V, J and clone size, that table is used; D and trimming come from the DNA. The sample yields hundreds of thousands of clones, about nine tenths seen once. The TCR sequence derives from a woman between 25 and 40 years old with COVID-19, enrolled during active disease. Sequencing was done on a sample of peripheral blood. This sequence joins TRBV7-3 and TRBJ1-1; D gene uncertain. CDR3 bases: TGTGCCAGCAGCTATCCGGGATCTGAAGCTTTCTTT. It yields the protein CASSYPGSEAFF. Combining the CDR3 with reference TRBV7-3 and TRBJ1-1 gives the whole variable domain GAGVSQTPSNKVTEKGKYVELRCDPISGHTALYWYRQSLGQGPEFLIYFQGTGAADDSGLPNDRFFAVRPEGSVSTLKIQRTERGDSAVYLCASSYPGSEAFFGQGTRLTVV.